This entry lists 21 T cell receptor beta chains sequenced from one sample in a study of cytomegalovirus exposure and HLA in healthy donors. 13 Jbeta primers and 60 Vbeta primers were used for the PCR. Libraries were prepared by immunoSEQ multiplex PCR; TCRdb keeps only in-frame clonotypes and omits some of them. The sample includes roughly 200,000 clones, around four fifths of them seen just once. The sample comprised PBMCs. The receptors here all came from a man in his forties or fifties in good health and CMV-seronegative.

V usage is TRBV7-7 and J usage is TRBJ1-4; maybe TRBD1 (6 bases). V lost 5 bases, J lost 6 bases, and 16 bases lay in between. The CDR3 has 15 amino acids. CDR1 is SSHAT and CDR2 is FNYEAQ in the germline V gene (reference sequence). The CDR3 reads CASSLGGGAHEKLFF. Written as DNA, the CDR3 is TGTGCCAGCAGCCTAGGAGGGGGGGCGCATGAAAAACTGTTTTTT. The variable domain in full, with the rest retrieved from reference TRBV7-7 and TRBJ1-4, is GAGVSQSPRYKVTKRGQDVTLRCDPISSHATLYWYQQALGQGPEFLTYFNYEAQPDKSGLPSDRFSAERPEGSISTLTIQRTEQRDSAMYRCASSLGGGAHEKLFFGSGTQLSVL.

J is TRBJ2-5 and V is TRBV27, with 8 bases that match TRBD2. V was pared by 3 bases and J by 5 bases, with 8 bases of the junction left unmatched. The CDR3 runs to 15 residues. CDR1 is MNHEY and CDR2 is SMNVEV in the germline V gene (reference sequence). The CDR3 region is CASSLISGKGETQYF. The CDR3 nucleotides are TGTGCCAGCAGTTTGATTAGCGGGAAGGGCGAGACCCAGTACTTC.

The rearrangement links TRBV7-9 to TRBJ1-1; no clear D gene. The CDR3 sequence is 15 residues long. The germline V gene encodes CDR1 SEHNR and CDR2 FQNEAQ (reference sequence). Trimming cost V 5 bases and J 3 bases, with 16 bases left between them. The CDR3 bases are TGTGCCAGCAGCACCTGGGCGGGGAAGGACACTGAAGCTTTCTTT. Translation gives CASSTWAGKDTEAFF. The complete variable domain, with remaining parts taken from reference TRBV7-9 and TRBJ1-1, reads DTGVSQNPRHKITKRGQNVTFRCDPISEHNRLYWYRQTLGQGPEFLTYFQNEAQLEKSRLLSDRFSAERPKGSFSTLEIQRTEQGDSAMYLCASSTWAGKDTEAFFGQGTRLTVV.

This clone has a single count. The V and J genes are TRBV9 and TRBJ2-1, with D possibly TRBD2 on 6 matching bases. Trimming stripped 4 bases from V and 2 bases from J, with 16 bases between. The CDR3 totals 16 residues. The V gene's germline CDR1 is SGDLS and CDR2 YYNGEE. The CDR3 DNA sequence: TGTGCCAGCAGCCCTCGGGACTCTCTCGCCTACAATGAGCAGTTCTTC. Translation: CASSPRDSLAYNEQFF. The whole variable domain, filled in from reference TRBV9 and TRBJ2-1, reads DSGVTQTPKHLITATGQRVTLRCSPRSGDLSVYWYQQSLDQGLQFLIQYYNGEERAKGNILERFSAQQFPDLHSELNLSSLELGDSALYFCASSPRDSLAYNEQFFGPGTRLTVL.

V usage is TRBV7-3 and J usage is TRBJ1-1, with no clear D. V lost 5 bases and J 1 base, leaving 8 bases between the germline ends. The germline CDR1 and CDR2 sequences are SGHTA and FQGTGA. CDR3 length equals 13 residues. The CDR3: CASSQEGNTEAFF. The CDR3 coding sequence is TGTGCCAGCAGCCAGGAGGGGAACACTGAAGCTTTCTTT. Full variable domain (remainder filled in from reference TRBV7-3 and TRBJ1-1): GAGVSQTPSNKVTEKGKYVELRCDPISGHTALYWYRQSLGQGPEFLIYFQGTGAADDSGLPNDRFFAVRPEGSVSTLKIQRTERGDSAVYLCASSQEGNTEAFFGQGTRLTVV.

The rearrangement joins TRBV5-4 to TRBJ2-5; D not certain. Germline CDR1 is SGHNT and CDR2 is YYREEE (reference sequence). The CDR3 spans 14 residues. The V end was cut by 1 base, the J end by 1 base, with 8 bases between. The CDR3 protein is CASSLKRSQETQYF. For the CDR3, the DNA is TGTGCCAGCAGCTTGAAACGGAGCCAAGAGACCCAGTACTTC.

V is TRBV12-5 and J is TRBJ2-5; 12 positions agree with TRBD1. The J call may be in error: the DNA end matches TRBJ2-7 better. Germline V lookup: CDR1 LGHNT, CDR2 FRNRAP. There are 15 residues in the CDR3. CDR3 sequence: CASGPGTGGRYEQYF. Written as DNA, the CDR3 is TGTGCTAGTGGTCCCGGGACAGGGGGCCGGTACGAGCAGTACTTC.

CDR3 amino acids: CASSINRVANTGELFF. DNA of the CDR3: TGTGCCAGCAGCATCAACAGGGTCGCGAACACCGGGGAGCTGTTTTTT. The chain couples TRBV9 to TRBJ2-2; TRBD1 might be the D (6 bases). The germline gives CDR1 SGDLS, CDR2 YYNGEE. Trimming took 4 bases from V and 0 from J, leaving 13 bases between them. The length of the CDR3 is 16 residues.

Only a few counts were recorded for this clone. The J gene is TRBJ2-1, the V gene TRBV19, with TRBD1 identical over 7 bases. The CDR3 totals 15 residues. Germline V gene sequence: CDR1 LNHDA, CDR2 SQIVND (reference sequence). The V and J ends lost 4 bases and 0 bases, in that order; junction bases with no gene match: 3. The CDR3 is CASSTTGFSYNEQFF. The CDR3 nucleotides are TGTGCCAGTAGTACGACAGGGTTCTCCTACAATGAGCAGTTCTTC.

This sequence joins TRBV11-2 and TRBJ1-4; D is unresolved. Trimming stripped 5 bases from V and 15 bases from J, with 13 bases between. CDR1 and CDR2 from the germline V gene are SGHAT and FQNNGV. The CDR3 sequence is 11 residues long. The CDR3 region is CASSPGLIVFF. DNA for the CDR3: TGTGCCAGCAGCCCAGGACTTATTGTGTTTTTT.

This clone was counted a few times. The CDR3 here is CASSVKGTNYGYTF. CDR3 coding DNA: TGTGCCAGCAGCGTTAAGGGGACTAACTATGGCTACACCTTC. This chain joins TRBV9 and TRBJ1-2; possibly TRBD1 for D (5 bases). V was shortened by 2 bases and J by 0 bases, with 8 bases between the two germline ends. Looked up from germline, CDR1 is SGDLS and CDR2 is YYNGEE. This CDR3 has 14 amino acids. The whole variable domain, remainder taken from reference TRBV9 and TRBJ1-2, is DSGVTQTPKHLITATGQRVTLRCSPRSGDLSVYWYQQSLDQGLQFLIQYYNGEERAKGNILERFSAQQFPDLHSELNLSSLELGDSALYFCASSVKGTNYGYTFGSGTRLTVV.

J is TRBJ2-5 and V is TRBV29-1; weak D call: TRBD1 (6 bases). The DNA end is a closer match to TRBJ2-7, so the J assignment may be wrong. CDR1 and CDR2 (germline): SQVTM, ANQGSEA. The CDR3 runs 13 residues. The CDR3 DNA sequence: TGCAGCGTTGGCCCCGGGACACCCTACGAGCAGTACTTC. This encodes CSVGPGTPYEQYF.

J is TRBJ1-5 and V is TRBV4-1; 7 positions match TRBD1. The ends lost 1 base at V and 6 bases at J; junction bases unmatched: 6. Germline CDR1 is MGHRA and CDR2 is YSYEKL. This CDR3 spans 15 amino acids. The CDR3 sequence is CASSQATGSGQPQHF. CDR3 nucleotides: TGCGCCAGCAGCCAAGCGACAGGGTCGGGTCAGCCCCAGCATTTT.

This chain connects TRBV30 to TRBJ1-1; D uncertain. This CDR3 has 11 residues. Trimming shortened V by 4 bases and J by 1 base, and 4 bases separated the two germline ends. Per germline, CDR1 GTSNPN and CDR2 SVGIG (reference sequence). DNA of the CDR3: TGTGCCTGGAAGAGGAACACTGAAGCTTTCTTT. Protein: CAWKRNTEAFF.

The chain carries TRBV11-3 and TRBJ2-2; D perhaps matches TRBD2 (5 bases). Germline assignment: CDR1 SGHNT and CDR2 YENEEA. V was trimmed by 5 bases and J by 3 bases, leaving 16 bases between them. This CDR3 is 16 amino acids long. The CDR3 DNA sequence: TGTGCCAGCAGCCCCCCAGGAGAGGAGGACACCGGGGAGCTGTTTTTT. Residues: CASSPPGEEDTGELFF. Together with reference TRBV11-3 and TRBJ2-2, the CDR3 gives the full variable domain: EAGVVQSPRYKIIEKKQPVAFWCNPISGHNTLYWYLQNLGQGPELLIRYENEEAVDDSQLPKDRFSAERLKGVDSTLKIQPAELGDSAVYLCASSPPGEEDTGELFFGEGSRLTVL.

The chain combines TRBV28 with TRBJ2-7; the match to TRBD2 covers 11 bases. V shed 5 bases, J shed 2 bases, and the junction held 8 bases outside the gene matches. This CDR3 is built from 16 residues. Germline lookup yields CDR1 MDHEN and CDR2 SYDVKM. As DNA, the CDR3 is TGTGCCAGCAGTCAAAGACTAGCGGGATCCACCTACGAGCAGTACTTC. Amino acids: CASSQRLAGSTYEQYF.

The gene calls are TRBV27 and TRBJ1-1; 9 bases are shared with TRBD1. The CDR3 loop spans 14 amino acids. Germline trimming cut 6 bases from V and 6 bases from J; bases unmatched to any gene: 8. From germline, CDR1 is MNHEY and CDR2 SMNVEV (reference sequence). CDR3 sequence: CASRTAGQGSEAFF. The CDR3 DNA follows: TGTGCCAGCAGGACTGCGGGACAGGGCTCTGAAGCTTTCTTT.

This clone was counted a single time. The CDR3 sequence: CASSAGQGRRETQYF. The DNA for the CDR3 is TGTGCCAGCAGCGCGGGACAGGGTAGGAGGGAGACCCAGTACTTC. V and J are TRBV5-6 and TRBJ2-5; the match to TRBD1 covers 9 bases. CDR1 is SGHDT, CDR2 YYEEEE, per germline. This CDR3 is 15 amino acids long. V was clipped by 4 bases and J by 5 bases; unmatched bases: 9. Using reference TRBV5-6 and TRBJ2-5 for the parts outside the CDR3, the full variable domain is DAGVTQSPTHLIKTRGQQVTLRCSPKSGHDTVSWYQQALGQGPQFIFQYYEEEERQRGNFPDRFSGHQFPNYSSELNVNALLLGDSALYLCASSAGQGRRETQYFGPGTRLLVL.

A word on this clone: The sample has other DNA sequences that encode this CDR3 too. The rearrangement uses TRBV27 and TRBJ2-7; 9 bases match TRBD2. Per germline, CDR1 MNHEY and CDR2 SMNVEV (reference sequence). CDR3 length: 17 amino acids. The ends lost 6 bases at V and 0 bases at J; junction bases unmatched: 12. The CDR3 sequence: CASRSGLAVRSSYEQYF. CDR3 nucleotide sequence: TGTGCCAGCAGATCGGGACTAGCCGTCAGGAGCTCCTACGAGCAGTACTTC.

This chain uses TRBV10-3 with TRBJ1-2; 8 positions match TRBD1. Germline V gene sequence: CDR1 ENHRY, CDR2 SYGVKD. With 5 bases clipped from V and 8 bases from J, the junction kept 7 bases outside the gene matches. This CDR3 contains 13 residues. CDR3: CAISKQGDQGYTF. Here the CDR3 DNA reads TGTGCCATCAGTAAACAGGGGGATCAAGGCTACACCTTC.

This CDR3 reads CASNRSGGRQPQHF. CDR3 in DNA: TGTGCCAGCAACCGGTCAGGGGGGCGGCAGCCCCAGCATTTT. The chain combines TRBV28 with TRBJ1-5; 7 bases fit TRBD1. This CDR3 spans 14 amino acids. With V trimmed by 7 bases and J by 7 bases, 10 bases remained unmatched. The germline gives CDR1 MDHEN, CDR2 SYDVKM.